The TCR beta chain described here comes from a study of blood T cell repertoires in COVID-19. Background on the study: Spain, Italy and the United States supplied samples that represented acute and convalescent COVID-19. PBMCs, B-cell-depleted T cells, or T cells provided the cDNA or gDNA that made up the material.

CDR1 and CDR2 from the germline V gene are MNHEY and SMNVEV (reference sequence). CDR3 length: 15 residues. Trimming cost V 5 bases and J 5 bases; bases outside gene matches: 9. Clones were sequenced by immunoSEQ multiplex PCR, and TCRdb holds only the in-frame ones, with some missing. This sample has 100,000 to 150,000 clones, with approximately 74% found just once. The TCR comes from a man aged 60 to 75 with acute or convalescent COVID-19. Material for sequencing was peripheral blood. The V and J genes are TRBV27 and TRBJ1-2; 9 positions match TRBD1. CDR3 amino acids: CASSILGTGYYGYTF. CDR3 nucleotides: TGTGCCAGCAGTATCCTCGGGACAGGGTATTATGGCTACACCTTC.